The next 18 T cell receptor beta chains were all read from a single sample in a study of blood T cell repertoires in COVID-19. Assay: immunoSEQ multiplex PCR; the TCRdb copy retains only in-frame clones and omits some. The table has approximately 260,000 clones, 82% seen once. The sample consisted of peripheral blood. These receptors were obtained from a woman aged 80 or over with active or convalescent COVID-19.

The chain has TRBV2 and TRBJ1-5, with 10 bases identical to TRBD1. The V gene end was trimmed by 1 base and the J gene end by 2 bases; junction bases not matched to a gene: 2. The CDR3 covers 16 residues. Germline V gene lookup returns CDR1 SNHLY and CDR2 FYNNEI. The CDR3 here is CASSEDGTGGNQPQHF. The CDR3 bases are TGTGCCAGCAGTGAAGACGGGACAGGGGGCAATCAGCCCCAGCATTTT.

This clone was found once. The rearrangement uses TRBV19 and TRBJ1-5; D is perhaps TRBD1 (5 bases). The V gene's germline CDR1 is LNHDA and CDR2 SQIVND (reference sequence). V dropped 9 bases and J dropped 4 bases, with 19 bases sitting between them. CDR3 length: 15 residues. CDR3 coding DNA: TGTGCCAGCATCAGGGATGCGGGGGGGAATCAGCCCCAGCATTTT. This sequence encodes CASIRDAGGNQPQHF.

The chain has TRBV12-3 or TRBV12-4 and TRBJ1-4; D gene uncertain. V was clipped by 5 bases and J by 10 bases, with 14 bases between them. The CDR3 is 13 residues long. The CDR3 coding sequence is TGTGCCAGCAGTGTGATGGGCGTAGGAAAACTGTTTTTT. This encodes CASSVMGVGKLFF.

The chain couples TRBV4-1 to TRBJ2-7; TRBD2 agrees at 9 bases. From germline, CDR1 is MGHRA and CDR2 YSYEKL. The length of the CDR3 is 16 residues. V shed 2 bases, J shed 2 bases, and the junction held 7 bases outside the gene matches. The CDR3 here is CASSQSALAGAYEQYF. CDR3 DNA: TGCGCCAGCAGCCAATCAGCGTTAGCGGGAGCCTACGAGCAGTACTTC.

This clone has only one observation. This rearrangement joins TRBV9 to TRBJ2-1; 11 nucleotides line up with TRBD2. Looked up from germline, CDR1 is SGDLS and CDR2 is YYNGEE. The V and J ends lost 0 bases and 1 base, in that order; junction bases with no gene match: 6. The CDR3 totals 18 residues. The CDR3 region has the DNA TGTGCCAGCAGCGTAGGGTATAGCGGGGGGGCATCCTACAATGAGCAGTTCTTC. It yields the protein CASSVGYSGGASYNEQFF.

There are a few counts of this clone. The chain is built from TRBV24-1 and TRBJ1-2, with D unresolved. The germline V gene has CDR1 KGHDR and CDR2 SFDVKD. V lost 1 base, J lost 6 bases, and 8 bases lay in between. The CDR3 contains 13 residues. The CDR3 DNA follows: TGTGCCACCAGTGATTTTTTAGGAGATGGCTACACCTTC. Its protein is CATSDFLGDGYTF.

This clone was recorded at least ten times. V is TRBV5-1 and J is TRBJ2-7; 7 bases match TRBD1. This CDR3 spans 15 amino acids. The ends lost 0 bases at V and 4 bases at J; junction bases unmatched: 7. Germline assignment: CDR1 SGHRS and CDR2 YFSETQ. DNA for the CDR3: TGCGCCAGCAGCTTGGCGTCAGGGGGATTTTACGAGCAGTACTTC. Its protein is CASSLASGGFYEQYF.

J is TRBJ1-5 and V is TRBV6-2 or TRBV6-3, with D possibly TRBD1 on 5 matching bases. Germline CDR1 MNHEY, CDR2 SVGEGT. The length of the CDR3 is 14 residues. V lost 2 bases and J lost 4, with 9 bases in between. CDR3 region: CASSYEQGNQPQHF. For the CDR3, the DNA is TGTGCCAGCAGTTACGAGCAGGGAAATCAGCCCCAGCATTTT.

This clone was counted once. The chain employs TRBV30 and TRBJ1-2; unclear D gene. Trimming left V 2 bases short and J 8 bases short, with 15 bases between. The V gene's germline CDR1 is GTSNPN and CDR2 SVGIG (reference sequence). The CDR3 spans 13 residues. The CDR3 DNA reads as TGTGCCTGGAGTCGCCCCCAAATGGAGGGCTACACCTTC. This codes for CAWSRPQMEGYTF.

The gene calls are TRBV10-1 and TRBJ1-5; D remains unclear. The CDR3 is 13 residues long. The germline gives CDR1 WNHNN, CDR2 SYGVQD (reference sequence). With 4 bases removed from V and 4 bases from J, the gap between germline ends came to 8 bases. CDR3 loop: CASSGAENQPQHF. The CDR3 nucleotides read TGCGCCAGCAGTGGGGCAGAAAATCAGCCCCAGCATTTT.

This chain joins TRBV24-1 and TRBJ2-1; the match to TRBD2 covers 12 bases. The germline V gene encodes CDR1 KGHDR and CDR2 SFDVKD. This CDR3 is 14 amino acids long. V lost 6 bases to trimming and J lost 7 bases; unmatched junction nucleotides: 3. The DNA for the CDR3 is TGTGCCACCAGTCTAGCGGGGGGGCGGAATGAGCAGTTCTTC. Protein sequence: CATSLAGGRNEQFF.

The CDR3 spells CAWMRGGDYGYTF. The CDR3 DNA sequence: TGTGCCTGGATGCGGGGAGGGGACTATGGCTACACCTTC. The rearrangement uses TRBV30 and TRBJ1-2, with D possibly being TRBD1 (5 bases). The V gene lost 4 bases and the J gene lost 3 bases, with 12 bases spanning the gap. The CDR3 sequence is 13 residues long. Germline V gene data show CDR1 as GTSNPN and CDR2 as SVGIG (reference sequence).

The chain links TRBV7-9 to TRBJ1-2; unclear D gene. The length of the CDR3 is 12 residues. Germline-derived CDR1 and CDR2 are SEHNR and FQNEAQ (reference sequence). V lost 5 bases to trimming and J lost 2 bases, with 6 bases between them. Here the CDR3 DNA reads TGTGCCAGCAGCCCACAAAACTATGGCTACACCTTC. It is translated as CASSPQNYGYTF.

The chain joins TRBV6-6 to TRBJ1-2, with D tentatively TRBD1 (5 bases). The CDR3 extends over 14 amino acids. The ends were cut back, 2 bases at V and 2 bases at J, with 9 bases in the middle. The germline gives CDR1 MNHNY, CDR2 SVGAGI (reference sequence). DNA of the CDR3: TGTGCCAGCAGTTACACGCAGGGAAACTATGGCTACACCTTC. As protein: CASSYTQGNYGYTF.

This clone was observed a handful of times. The V and J genes are TRBV20-1 and TRBJ2-7; no firm D call. The CDR3 extends over 11 amino acids. V was cut by 8 bases and J by 3 bases, with 11 bases left in between. Germline V CDR1 and CDR2: DFQATT, SNEGSKA (reference sequence). The CDR3 bases are TGCAGTCCCCGAGAGGACTACGAGCAGTACTTC. Translation: CSPREDYEQYF.

The chain couples TRBV5-1 to TRBJ1-3; TRBD1 agrees at 7 bases. Germline V gene data show CDR1 as SGHRS and CDR2 as YFSETQ. V was pared by 4 bases and J by 0 bases, with 4 bases of the junction left unmatched. CDR3 size: 15 residues. In DNA, the CDR3 is TGCGCCAGCAGCCCGGGACAGAGCTCTGGAAACACCATATATTTT. It codes for CASSPGQSSGNTIYF.

J is TRBJ2-2 and V is TRBV14, with 8 bases that match TRBD1. The CDR3 length is 14 residues. V was clipped by 4 bases and J by 4 bases; unmatched bases: 2. CDR1 and CDR2 (germline): SGHDN, FVKESK. CDR3 sequence reads: CASSLGQVTGELFF. CDR3 sequence (DNA): TGTGCCAGCAGCCTGGGACAGGTCACCGGGGAGCTGTTTTTT.

The chain links TRBV19 to TRBJ1-6; D is undetermined. Trimming stripped 5 bases from V and 7 bases from J, with 9 bases between. Germline assignment: CDR1 LNHDA and CDR2 SQIVND (reference sequence). This CDR3 spans 13 amino acids. CDR3 sequence: CASSGSGNSPLHF. The CDR3 DNA reads as TGTGCCAGTAGTGGATCGGGGAATTCACCCCTCCACTTT.